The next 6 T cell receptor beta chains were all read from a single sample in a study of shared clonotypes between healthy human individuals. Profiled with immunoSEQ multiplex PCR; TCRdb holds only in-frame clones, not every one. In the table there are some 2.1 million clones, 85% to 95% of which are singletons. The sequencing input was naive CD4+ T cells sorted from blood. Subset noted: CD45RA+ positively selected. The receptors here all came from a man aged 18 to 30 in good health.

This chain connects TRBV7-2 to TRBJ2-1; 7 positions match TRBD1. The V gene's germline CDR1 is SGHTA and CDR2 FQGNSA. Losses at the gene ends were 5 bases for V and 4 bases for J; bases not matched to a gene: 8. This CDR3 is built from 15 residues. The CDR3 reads CASSTTGTEYNEQFF. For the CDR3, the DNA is TGTGCCAGCAGCACGACCGGGACAGAGTACAATGAGCAGTTCTTC.

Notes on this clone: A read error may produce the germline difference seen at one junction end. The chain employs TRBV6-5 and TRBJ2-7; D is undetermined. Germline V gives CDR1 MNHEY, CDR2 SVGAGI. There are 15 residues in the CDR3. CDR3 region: CASSYSGLGNYEQYF. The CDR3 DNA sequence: TGTGCCAGCAGCTACTCCGGGCTGGGGAACTACGAGCAGTACTTC.

CDR3 coding DNA: TGTGCCTGGAGTGTGGCCTATGAGCAGTTCTTC. It codes for CAWSVAYEQFF. The chain recombines TRBV30 with TRBJ2-1; the D is unclear. This CDR3 comprises 11 residues. In germline, CDR1 is GTSNPN, CDR2 SVGIG (reference sequence). V lost 0 bases and J lost 8, with 5 bases in between.

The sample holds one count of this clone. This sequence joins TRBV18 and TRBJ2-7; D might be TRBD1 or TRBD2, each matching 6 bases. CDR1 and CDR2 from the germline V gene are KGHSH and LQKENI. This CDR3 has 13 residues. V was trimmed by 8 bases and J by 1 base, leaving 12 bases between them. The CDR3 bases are TGTGCCAGCCGTCCGGGGGCTTCCTACGAGCAGTACTTC. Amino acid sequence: CASRPGASYEQYF.

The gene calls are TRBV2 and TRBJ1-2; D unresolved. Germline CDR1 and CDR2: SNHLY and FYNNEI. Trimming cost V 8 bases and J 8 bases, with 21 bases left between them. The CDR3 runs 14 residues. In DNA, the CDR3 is TGTGCCAGCTCAAAGGACCAGATCCCCGAAGGCTACACCTTC. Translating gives CASSKDQIPEGYTF.

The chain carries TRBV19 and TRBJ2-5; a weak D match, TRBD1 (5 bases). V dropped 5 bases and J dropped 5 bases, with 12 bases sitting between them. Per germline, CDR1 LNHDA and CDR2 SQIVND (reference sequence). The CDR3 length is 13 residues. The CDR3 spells CASSGAGWETQYF. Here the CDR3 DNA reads TGTGCCAGTAGTGGGGCAGGGTGGGAGACCCAGTACTTC.